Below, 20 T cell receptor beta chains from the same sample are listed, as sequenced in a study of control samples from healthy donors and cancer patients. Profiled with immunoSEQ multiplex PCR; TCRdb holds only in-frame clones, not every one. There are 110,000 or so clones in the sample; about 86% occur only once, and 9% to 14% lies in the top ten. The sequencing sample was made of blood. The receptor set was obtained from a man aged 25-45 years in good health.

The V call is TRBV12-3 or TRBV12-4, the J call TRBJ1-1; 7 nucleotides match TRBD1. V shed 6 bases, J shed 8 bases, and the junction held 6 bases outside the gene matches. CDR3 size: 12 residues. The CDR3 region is CASSPSTGEAFF. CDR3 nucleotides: TGTGCCAGCAGCCCTTCGACAGGGGAAGCTTTCTTT.

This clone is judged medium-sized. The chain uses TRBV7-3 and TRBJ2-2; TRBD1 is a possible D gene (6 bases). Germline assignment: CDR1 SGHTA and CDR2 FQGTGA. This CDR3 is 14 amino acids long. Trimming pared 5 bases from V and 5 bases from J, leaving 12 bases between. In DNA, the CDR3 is TGTGCCAGCAGCCAGGACAGCTATACCGGGGAGCTGTTTTTT. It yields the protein CASSQDSYTGELFF.

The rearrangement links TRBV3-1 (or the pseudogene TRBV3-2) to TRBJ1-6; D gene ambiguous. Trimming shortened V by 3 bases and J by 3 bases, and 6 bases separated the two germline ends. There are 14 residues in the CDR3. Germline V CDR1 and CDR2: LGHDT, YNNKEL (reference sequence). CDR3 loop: CASSQWIYNSPLHF. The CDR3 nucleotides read TGTGCCAGCAGCCAGTGGATCTATAATTCACCCCTCCACTTT.

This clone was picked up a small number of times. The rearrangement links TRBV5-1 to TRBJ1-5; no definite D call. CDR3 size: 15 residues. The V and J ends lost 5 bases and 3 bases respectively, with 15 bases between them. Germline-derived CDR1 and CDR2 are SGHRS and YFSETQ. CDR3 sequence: CASSPGRIDNQPQHF. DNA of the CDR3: TGCGCCAGCAGTCCTGGACGGATTGACAATCAGCCCCAGCATTTT.

CDR3 in DNA: TGTGCCAGCAGCCAAGGGTTCCGGTCGGCCCCCTACGAGCAGTACTTC. The encoded protein is CASSQGFRSAPYEQYF. V and J are TRBV4-2 and TRBJ2-7; D is uncertain. Trimming left V 1 base short and J 2 bases short, with 15 bases between. CDR1 is LGHNA and CDR2 is YNFKEQ in the germline V gene. CDR3 length equals 16 residues.

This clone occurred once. CDR3 sequence: CASSLPGFSPEAFF. The CDR3 DNA sequence: TGTGCCAGCAGCCTTCCAGGGTTTTCTCCTGAAGCTTTCTTT. This rearrangement joins TRBV3-1 (or the pseudogene TRBV3-2) to TRBJ1-1; D perhaps matches TRBD1 (5 bases). V lost 4 bases and J 6 bases, leaving 15 bases between the germline ends. The CDR3 sequence is 14 residues long. Germline CDR1 LGHDT, CDR2 YNNKEL (reference sequence).

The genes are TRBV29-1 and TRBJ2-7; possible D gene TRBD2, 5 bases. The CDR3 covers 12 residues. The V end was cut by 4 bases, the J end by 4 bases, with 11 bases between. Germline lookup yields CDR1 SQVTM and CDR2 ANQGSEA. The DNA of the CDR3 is TGCAGCGTTGGGTTTACGGGGTACGAGCAGTACTTC. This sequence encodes CSVGFTGYEQYF.

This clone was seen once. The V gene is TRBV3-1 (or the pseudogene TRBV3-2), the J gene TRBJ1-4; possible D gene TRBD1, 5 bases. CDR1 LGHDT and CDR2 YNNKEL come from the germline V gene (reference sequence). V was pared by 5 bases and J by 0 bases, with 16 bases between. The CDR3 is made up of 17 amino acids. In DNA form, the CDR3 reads TGTGCCAGCAGCTCCCGGACGGGGGTTGCAACTAATGAAAAACTGTTTTTT. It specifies CASSSRTGVATNEKLFF.

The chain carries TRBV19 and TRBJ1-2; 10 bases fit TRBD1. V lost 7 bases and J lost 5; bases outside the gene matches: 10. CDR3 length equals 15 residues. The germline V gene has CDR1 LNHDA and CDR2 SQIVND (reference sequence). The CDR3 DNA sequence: TGTGCCAGTACCCCCGGGACAGGGGTTTATTATGGCTACACCTTC. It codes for CASTPGTGVYYGYTF.

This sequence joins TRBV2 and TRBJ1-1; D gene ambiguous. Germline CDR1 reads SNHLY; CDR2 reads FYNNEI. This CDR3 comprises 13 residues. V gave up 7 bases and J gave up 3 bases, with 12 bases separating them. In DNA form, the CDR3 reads TGTGCCAGCAATCGGCAGACCTACACTGAAGCTTTCTTT. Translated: CASNRQTYTEAFF.

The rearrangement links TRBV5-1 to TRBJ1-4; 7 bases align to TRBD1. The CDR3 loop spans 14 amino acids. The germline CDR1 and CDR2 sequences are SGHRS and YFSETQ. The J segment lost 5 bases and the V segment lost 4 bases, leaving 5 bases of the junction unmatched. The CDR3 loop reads CASSGGQVNEKLFF. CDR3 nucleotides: TGCGCCAGCAGCGGCGGACAGGTCAATGAAAAACTGTTTTTT.

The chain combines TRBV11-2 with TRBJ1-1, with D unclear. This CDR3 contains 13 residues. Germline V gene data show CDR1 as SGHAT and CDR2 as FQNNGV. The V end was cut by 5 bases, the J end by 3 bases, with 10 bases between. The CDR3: CASSLGLDTEAFF. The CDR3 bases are TGTGCCAGCAGCCTAGGGTTGGACACTGAAGCTTTCTTT.

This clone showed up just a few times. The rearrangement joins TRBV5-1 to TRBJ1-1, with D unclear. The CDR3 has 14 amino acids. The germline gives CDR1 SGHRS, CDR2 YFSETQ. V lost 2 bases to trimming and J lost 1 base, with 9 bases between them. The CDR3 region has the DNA TGCGCCAGCAGCTTTAGCAGGTCGAACACTGAAGCTTTCTTT. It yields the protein CASSFSRSNTEAFF.

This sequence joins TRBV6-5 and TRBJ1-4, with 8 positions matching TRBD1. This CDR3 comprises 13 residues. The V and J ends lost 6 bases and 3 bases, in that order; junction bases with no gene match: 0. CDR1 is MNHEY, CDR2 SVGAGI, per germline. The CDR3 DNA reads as TGTGCCAGCAGGACAGGGGCTAATGAAAAACTGTTTTTT. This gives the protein CASRTGANEKLFF.

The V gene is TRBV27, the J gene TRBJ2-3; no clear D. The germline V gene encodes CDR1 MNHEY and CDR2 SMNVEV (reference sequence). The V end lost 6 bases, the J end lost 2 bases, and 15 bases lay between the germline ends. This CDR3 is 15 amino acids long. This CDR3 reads CASSQLGSHTDTQYF. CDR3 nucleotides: TGTGCCAGCAGCCAACTCGGCTCCCACACAGATACGCAGTATTTT.

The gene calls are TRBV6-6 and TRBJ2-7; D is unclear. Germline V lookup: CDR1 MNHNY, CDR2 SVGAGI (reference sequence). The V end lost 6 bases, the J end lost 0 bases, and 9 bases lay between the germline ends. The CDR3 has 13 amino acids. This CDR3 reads CASRPGDSYEQYV. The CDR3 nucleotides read TGTGCCAGCAGACCTGGGGACTCCTACGAGCAGTACGTC.

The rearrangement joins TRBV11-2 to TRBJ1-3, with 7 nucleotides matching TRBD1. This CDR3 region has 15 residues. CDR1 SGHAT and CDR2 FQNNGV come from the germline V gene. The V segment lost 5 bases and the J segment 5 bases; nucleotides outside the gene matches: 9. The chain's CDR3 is CASSQGQLGRNTIYF. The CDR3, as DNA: TGTGCCAGCAGCCAGGGACAGCTGGGGAGAAACACCATATATTTT.

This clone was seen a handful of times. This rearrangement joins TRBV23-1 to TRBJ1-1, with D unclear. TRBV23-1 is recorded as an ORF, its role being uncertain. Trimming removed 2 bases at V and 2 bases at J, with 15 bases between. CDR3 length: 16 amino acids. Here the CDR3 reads CASSQPNPTENTEAFF. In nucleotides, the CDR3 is TGCGCCAGCAGTCAACCCAATCCGACCGAAAACACTGAAGCTTTCTTT.

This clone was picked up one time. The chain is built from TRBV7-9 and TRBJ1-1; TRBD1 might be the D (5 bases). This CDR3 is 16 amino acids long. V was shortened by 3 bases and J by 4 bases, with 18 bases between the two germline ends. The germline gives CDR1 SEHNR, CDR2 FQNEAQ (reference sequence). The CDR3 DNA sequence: TGTGCCAGCAGCTTGGAATGGCTCCCGGGGGGCACTGAAGCTTTCTTT. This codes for CASSLEWLPGGTEAFF.

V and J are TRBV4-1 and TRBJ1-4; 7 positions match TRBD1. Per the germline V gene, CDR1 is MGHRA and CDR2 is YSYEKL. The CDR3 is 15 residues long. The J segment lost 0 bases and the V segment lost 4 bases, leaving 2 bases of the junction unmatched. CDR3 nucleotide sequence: TGCGCCAGCAGCCTCCAGGGGGCAACTAATGAAAAACTGTTTTTT. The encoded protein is CASSLQGATNEKLFF.